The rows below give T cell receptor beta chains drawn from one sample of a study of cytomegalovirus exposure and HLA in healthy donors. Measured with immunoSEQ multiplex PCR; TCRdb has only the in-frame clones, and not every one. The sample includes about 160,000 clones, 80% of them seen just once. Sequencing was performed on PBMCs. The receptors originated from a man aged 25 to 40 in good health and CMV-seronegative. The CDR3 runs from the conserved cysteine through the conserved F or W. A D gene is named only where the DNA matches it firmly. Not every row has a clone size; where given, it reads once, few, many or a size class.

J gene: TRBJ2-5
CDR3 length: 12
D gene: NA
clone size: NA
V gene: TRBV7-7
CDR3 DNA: TGTGCTAGCAGCTTAGATCGGGAGACCCAGTACTTC
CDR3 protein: CASSLDRETQYF

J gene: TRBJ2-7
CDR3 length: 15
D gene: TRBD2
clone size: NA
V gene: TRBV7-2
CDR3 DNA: TGTGCCAGCAGCTTATGGGATCGACGACTAGCTGAGCAGTACTTC
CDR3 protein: CASSLWDRRLAEQYF

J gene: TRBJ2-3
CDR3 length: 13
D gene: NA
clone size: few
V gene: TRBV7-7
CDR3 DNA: TGTGCTAGCAGCTTAGCGGAAGCGGATACGCAGTATTTT
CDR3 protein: CASSLAEADTQYF

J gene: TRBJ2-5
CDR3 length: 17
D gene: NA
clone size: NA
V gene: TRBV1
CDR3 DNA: TGCACCAGCAGCCAAGAAGGTGAGCAGGGTGTAGGAGAGACCCAGTACTTC
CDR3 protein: CTSSQEGEQGVGETQYF

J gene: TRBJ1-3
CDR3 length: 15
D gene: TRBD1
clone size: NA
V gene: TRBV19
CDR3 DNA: TGTGCCAGTAGCTGGACAGGACACGCTGGAAACACCATATATTTT
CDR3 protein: CASSWTGHAGNTIYF

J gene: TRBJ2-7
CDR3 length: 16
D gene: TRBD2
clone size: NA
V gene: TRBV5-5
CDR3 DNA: TGTGCCAGCAGCTTGAGGCTAGCGGTGAGCTCCTACGAGCAGTACTTC
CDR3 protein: CASSLRLAVSSYEQYF

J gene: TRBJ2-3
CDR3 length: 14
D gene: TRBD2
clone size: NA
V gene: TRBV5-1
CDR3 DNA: TGCGCCAGCAGCTTGCTAGCGGAGACAGATACGCAGTATTTT
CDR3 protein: CASSLLAETDTQYF

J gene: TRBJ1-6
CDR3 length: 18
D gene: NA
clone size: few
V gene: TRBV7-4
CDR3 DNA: TGTGCCAGCAGCTTAGCGGTCTGGCAGGTGCTCTATAATTCACCCCTCCACTTT
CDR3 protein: CASSLAVWQVLYNSPLHF

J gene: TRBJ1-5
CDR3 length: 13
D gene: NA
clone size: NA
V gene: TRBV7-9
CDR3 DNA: TGTGCCAGCAGCTGGGGCCAGAATCAGCCCCAGCATTTT
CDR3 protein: CASSWGQNQPQHF

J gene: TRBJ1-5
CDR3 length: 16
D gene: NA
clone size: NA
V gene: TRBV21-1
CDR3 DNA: TGTGCCAGCAGCAAAGAGGAACATTTGACGGGTCAGCCCCAGCATTTT
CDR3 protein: CASSKEEHLTGQPQHF

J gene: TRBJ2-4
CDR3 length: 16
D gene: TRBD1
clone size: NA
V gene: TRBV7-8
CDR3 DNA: TGTGCCAGCAGCTTCGGGACAGCTTTAGCCAAAAACATTCAGTACTTC
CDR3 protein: CASSFGTALAKNIQYF

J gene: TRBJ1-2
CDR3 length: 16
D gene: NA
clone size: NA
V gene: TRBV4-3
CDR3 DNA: TGCGCCAGCAGCCAAGGACTATTAGACGGGTCCGATGGCTACACCTTC
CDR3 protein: CASSQGLLDGSDGYTF

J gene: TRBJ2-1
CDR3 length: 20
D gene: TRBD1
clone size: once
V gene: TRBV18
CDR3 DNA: TGTGCCAGCTCACTGGACAGGAAATCTCCACTACTCCCTTTCTACAATGAGCAGTTCTTC
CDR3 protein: CASSLDRKSPLLPFYNEQFF

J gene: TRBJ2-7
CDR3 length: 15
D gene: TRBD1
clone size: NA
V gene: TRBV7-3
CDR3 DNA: TGTGCCAGCAGCTTCGGACAGGGGAGCTCCTACGAGCAGTACTTC
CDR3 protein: CASSFGQGSSYEQYF

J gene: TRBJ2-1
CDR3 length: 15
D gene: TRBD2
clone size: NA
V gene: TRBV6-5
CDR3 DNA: TGTGCCAGCAGTACGGGACTAGCGGGAGTTCATGAGCAGTTCTTC
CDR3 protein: CASSTGLAGVHEQFF

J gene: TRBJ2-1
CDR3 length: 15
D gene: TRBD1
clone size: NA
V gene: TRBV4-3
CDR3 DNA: TGCGCCAGCAGCCGACCGGGTACAGGGGTCAATGAGCAGTTCTTC
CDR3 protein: CASSRPGTGVNEQFF

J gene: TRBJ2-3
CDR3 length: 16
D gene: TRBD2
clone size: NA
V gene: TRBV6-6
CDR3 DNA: TGTGCCAGCAGGGATAGCGGGGGGTACAGCACAGATACGCAGTATTTT
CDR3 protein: CASRDSGGYSTDTQYF

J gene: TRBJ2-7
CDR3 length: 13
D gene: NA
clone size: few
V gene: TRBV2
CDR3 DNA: TGTGCCAGCAGCCGAGGTCCCGACTACGAGCAGTACTTC
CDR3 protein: CASSRGPDYEQYF

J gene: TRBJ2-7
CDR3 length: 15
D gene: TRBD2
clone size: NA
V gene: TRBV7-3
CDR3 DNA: TGTGCCAGCAGCCCGTCGGCTAGCGGGGCCTACGAGCAGTACTTC
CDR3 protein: CASSPSASGAYEQYF

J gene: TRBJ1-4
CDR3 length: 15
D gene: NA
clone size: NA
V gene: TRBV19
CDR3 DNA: TGTGCCAGTAGTATAGGGAGGACAGATAATGAAAAACTGTTTTTT
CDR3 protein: CASSIGRTDNEKLFF

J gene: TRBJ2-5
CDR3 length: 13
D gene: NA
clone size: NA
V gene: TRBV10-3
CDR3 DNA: TGTGCCATCAGTCGCCGGGAGCGAGAGACCCAGTACTTC
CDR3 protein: CAISRRERETQYF

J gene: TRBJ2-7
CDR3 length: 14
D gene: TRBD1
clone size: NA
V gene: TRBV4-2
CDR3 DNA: TGTGCCAGCAGCCAAGGGGGACAGTTATACGAGCAGTACTTC
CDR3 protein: CASSQGGQLYEQYF

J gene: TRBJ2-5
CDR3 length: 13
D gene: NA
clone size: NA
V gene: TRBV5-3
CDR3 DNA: TGTGCCAGAAGCTGCCCGACGGGGGAGACCCAGTACTTC
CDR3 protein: CARSCPTGETQYF

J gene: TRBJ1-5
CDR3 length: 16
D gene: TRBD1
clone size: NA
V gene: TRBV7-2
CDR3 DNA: TGTGCCAGCAGCTCGGACAGGGGGGAGCGCAATCAGCCCCAGCATTTT
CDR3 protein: CASSSDRGERNQPQHF